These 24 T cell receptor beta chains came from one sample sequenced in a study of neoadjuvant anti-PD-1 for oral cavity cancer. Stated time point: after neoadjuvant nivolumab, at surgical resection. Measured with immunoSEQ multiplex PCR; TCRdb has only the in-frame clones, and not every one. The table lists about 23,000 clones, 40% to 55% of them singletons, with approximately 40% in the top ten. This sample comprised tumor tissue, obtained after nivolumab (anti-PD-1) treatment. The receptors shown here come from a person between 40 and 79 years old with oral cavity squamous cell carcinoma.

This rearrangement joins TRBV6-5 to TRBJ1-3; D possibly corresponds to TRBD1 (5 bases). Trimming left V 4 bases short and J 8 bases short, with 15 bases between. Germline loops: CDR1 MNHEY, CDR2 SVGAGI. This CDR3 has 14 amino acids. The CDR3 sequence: CASSSRRRGDTIYF. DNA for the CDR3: TGTGCCAGCAGTTCCCGGAGGAGGGGAGACACCATATATTTT.

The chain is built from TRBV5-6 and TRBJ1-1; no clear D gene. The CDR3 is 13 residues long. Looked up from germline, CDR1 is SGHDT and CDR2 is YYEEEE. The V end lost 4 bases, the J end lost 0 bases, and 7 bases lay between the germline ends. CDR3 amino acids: CASSQILNTEAFF. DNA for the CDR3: TGTGCCAGCAGCCAAATCCTGAACACTGAAGCTTTCTTT.

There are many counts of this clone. In DNA form, the CDR3 reads TGTGCCAGCAGCCGAATGGGCAGGGAAGCTTTCTTT. This sequence encodes CASSRMGREAFF. The gene calls are TRBV7-9 and TRBJ1-1, with no clear D. CDR3 length equals 12 residues. Deletions cut 5 bases from V and 8 bases from J, with 12 bases between. Germline V gene data show CDR1 as SEHNR and CDR2 as FQNEAQ (reference sequence). Full variable domain (outside the CDR3, taken from reference TRBV7-9 and TRBJ1-1): DTGVSQNPRHKITKRGQNVTFRCDPISEHNRLYWYRQTLGQGPEFLTYFQNEAQLEKSRLLSDRFSAERPKGSFSTLEIQRTEQGDSAMYLCASSRMGREAFFGQGTRLTVV.

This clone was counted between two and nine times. The CDR3 DNA sequence: TGTGCCAGTAGTATCGGGGGACGTATGGGCCAGCCCCAGCATTTT. This sequence encodes CASSIGGRMGQPQHF. The chain has TRBV19 and TRBJ1-5; weak D call: TRBD1 (5 bases). V shed 3 bases and J shed 7 bases, with 16 bases lying between them. The CDR3 has 15 residues. From germline, CDR1 is LNHDA and CDR2 SQIVND (reference sequence).

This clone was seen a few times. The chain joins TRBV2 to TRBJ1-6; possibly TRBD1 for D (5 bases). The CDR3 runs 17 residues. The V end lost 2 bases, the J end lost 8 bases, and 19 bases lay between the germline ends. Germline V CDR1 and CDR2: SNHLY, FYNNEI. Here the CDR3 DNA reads TGTGCCAGCAGTGAAAGGGGAAATCAGGGATTGGATTCACCCCTCCACTTT. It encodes CASSERGNQGLDSPLHF.

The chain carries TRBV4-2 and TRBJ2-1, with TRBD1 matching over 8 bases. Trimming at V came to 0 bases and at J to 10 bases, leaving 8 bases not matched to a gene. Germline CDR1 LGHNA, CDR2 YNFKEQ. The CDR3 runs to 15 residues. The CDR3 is CASSQDRQGAREQFF. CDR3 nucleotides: TGTGCCAGCAGCCAAGATCGCCAGGGGGCGAGGGAGCAGTTCTTC.

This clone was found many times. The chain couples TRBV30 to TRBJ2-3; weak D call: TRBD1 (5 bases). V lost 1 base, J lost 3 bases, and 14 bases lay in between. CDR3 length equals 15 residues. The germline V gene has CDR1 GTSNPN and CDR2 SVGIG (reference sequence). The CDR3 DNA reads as TGTGCCTGGAGTGGCGCAGGGTCCGTAACAGATACGCAGTATTTT. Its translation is CAWSGAGSVTDTQYF.

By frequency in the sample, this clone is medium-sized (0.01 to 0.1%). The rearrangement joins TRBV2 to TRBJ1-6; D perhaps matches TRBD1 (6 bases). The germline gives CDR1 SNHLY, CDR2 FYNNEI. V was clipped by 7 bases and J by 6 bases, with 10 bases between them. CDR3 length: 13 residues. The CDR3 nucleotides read TGTGCCAGCAACCAGGGGCGTAATTCACCCCTCCACTTT. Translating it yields CASNQGRNSPLHF.

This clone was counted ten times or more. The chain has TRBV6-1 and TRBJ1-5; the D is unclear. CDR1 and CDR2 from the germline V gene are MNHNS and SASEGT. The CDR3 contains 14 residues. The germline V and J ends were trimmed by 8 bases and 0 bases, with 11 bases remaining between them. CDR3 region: CASAGLLSNQPQHF. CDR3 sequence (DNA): TGTGCCAGCGCCGGGTTACTTAGCAATCAGCCCCAGCATTTT.

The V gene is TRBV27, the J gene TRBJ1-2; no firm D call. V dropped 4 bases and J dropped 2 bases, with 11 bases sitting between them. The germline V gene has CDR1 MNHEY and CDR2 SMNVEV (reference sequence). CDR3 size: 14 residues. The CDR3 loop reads CASSYGADNYGYTF. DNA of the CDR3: TGTGCCAGCAGTTATGGAGCGGACAACTATGGCTACACCTTC.

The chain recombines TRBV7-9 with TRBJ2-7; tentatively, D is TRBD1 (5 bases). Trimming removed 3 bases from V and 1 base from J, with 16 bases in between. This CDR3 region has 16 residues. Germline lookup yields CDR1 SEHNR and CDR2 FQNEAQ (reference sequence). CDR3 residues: CASSLLTDIRSYEQYF. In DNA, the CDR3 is TGTGCCAGCAGCTTGCTGACGGACATCCGATCCTACGAGCAGTACTTC.

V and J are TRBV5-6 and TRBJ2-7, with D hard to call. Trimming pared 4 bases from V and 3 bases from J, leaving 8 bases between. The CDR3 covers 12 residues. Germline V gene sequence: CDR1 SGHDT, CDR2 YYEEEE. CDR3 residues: CASSLTSYEQYF. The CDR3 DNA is TGTGCCAGCAGCCTTACAAGCTACGAGCAGTACTTC. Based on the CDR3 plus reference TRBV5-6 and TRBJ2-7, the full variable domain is DAGVTQSPTHLIKTRGQQVTLRCSPKSGHDTVSWYQQALGQGPQFIFQYYEEEERQRGNFPDRFSGHQFPNYSSELNVNALLLGDSALYLCASSLTSYEQYFGPGTRLTVT.

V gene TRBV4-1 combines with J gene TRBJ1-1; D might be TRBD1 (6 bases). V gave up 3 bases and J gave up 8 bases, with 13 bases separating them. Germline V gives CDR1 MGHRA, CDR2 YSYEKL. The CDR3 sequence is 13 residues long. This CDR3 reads CASSQGPGTEAFF. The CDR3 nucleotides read TGCGCCAGCAGCCAGGGCCCGGGGACAGAAGCTTTCTTT.

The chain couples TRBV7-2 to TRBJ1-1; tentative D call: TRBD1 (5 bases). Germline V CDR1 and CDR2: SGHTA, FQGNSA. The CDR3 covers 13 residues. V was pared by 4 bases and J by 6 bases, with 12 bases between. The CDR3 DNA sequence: TGTGCCAGCAGCTCGGGACCCCGGGCTGAAGCTTTCTTT. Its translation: CASSSGPRAEAFF.

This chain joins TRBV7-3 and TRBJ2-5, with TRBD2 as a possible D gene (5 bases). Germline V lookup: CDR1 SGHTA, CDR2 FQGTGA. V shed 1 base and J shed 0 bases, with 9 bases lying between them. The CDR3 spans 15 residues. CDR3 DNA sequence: TGTGCCAGCAGCTTAAATGGAGGTTACCAAGAGACCCAGTACTTC. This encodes CASSLNGGYQETQYF.

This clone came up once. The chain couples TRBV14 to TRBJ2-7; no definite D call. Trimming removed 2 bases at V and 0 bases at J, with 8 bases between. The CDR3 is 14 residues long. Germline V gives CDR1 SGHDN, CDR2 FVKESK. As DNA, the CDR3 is TGTGCCAGCAGCCAATTCGTAAACTCCTACGAGCAGTACTTC. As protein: CASSQFVNSYEQYF.

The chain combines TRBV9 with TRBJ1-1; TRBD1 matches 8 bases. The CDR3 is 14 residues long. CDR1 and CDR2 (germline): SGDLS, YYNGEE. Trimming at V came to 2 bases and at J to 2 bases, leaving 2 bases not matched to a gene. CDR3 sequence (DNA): TGTGCCAGCAGCGTCGGACAGGGAAACACTGAAGCTTTCTTT. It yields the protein CASSVGQGNTEAFF. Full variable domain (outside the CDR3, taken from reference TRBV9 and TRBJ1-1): DSGVTQTPKHLITATGQRVTLRCSPRSGDLSVYWYQQSLDQGLQFLIQYYNGEERAKGNILERFSAQQFPDLHSELNLSSLELGDSALYFCASSVGQGNTEAFFGQGTRLTVV.

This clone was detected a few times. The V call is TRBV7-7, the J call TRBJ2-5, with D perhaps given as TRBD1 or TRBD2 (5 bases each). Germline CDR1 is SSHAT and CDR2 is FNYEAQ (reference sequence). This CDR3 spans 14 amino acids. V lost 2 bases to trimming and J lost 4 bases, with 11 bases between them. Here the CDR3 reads CASSLSRGAETQYF. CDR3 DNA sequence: TGTGCCAGCAGCTTATCGCGAGGGGCAGAGACCCAGTACTTC.

CDR3 DNA: TGTGCCACAAGAGGCTGGGAGACCCAGTACTTC. Amino acid sequence: CATRGWETQYF. V gene TRBV6-5 combines with J gene TRBJ2-5; D is unresolved. The CDR3 contains 11 residues. Germline V gene data show CDR1 as MNHEY and CDR2 as SVGAGI. The germline V and J ends were trimmed by 10 bases and 5 bases, with 11 bases remaining between them.

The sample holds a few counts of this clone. The CDR3 DNA follows: TGCGCCAGCAGTCCCGGGTCGTGGGGCAATGAGCAGTTCTTC. Translated, it gives CASSPGSWGNEQFF. The V call is TRBV5-1, the J call TRBJ2-1; unclear D gene. Germline CDR1 and CDR2: SGHRS and YFSETQ. V gave up 5 bases and J gave up 6 bases, with 15 bases separating them. CDR3 length: 14 amino acids.

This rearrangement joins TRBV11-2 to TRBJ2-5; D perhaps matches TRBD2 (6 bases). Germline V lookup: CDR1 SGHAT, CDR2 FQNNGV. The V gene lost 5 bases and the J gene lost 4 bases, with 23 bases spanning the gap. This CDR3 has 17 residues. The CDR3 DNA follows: TGTGCCAGCAGCCCTCGATTTTTGGCGGGAATATTAGAGACCCAGTACTTC. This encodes CASSPRFLAGILETQYF.

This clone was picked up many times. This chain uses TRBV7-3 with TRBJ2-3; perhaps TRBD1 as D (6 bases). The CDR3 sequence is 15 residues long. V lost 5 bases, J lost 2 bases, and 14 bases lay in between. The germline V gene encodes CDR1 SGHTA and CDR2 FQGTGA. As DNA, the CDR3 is TGTGCCAGCAGCCTGAGACAGGCCCACACAGATACGCAGTATTTT. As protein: CASSLRQAHTDTQYF.

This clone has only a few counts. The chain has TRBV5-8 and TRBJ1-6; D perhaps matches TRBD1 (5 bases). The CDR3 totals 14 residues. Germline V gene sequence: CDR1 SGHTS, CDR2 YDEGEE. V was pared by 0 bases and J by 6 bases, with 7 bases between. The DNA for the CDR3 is TGTGCCAGCAGCTTGGCCCAGGGTAATTCACCCCTCCACTTT. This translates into CASSLAQGNSPLHF.

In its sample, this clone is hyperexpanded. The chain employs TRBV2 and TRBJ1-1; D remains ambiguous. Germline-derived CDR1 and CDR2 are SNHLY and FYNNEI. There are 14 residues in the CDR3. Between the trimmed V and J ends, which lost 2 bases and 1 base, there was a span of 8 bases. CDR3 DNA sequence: TGTGCCAGCAGTGAATTCTCAGAGAACACTGAAGCTTTCTTT. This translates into CASSEFSENTEAFF.